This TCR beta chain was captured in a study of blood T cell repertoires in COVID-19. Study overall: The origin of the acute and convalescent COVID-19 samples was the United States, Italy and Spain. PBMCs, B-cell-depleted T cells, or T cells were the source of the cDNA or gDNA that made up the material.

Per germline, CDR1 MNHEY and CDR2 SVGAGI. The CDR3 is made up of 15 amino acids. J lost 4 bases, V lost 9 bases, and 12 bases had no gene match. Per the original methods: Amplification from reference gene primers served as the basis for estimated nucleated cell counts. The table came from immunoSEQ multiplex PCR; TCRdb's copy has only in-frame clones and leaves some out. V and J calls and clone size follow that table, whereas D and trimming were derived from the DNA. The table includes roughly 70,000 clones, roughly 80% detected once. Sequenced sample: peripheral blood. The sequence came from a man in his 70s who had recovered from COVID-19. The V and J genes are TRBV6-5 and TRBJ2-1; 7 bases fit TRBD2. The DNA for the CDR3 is TGTGCCAGTGGGCGGGGGTCAAACCCTTACAATGAGCAGTTCTTC. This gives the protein CASGRGSNPYNEQFF.